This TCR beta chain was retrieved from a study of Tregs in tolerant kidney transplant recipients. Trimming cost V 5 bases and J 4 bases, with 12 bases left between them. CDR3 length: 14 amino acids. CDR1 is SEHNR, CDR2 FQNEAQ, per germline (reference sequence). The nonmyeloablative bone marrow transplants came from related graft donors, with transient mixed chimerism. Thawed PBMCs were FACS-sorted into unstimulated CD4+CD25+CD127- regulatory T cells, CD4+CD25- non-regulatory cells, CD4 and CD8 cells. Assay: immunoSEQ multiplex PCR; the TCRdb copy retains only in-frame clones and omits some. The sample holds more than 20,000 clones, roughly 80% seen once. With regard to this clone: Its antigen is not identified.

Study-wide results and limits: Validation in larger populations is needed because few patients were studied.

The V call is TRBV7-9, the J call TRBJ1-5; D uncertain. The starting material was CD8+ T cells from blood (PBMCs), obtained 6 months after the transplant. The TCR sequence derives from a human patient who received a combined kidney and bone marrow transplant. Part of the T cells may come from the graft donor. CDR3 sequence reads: CASSPDGSNQPQHF. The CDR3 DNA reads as TGTGCCAGCAGCCCAGACGGGTCTAATCAGCCCCAGCATTTT.